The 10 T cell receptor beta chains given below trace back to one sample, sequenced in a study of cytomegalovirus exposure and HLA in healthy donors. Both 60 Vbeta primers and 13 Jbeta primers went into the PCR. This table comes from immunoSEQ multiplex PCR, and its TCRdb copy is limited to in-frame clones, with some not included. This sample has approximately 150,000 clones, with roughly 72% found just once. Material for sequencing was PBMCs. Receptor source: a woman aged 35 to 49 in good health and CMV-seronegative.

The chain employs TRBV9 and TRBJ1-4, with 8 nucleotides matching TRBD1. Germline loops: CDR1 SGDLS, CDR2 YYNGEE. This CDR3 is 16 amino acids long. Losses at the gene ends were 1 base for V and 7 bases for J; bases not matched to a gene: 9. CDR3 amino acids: CASSVSQTGEGEKLFF. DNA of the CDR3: TGTGCCAGCAGCGTATCCCAGACAGGGGAAGGTGAAAAACTGTTTTTT. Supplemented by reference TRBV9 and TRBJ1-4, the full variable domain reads DSGVTQTPKHLITATGQRVTLRCSPRSGDLSVYWYQQSLDQGLQFLIQYYNGEERAKGNILERFSAQQFPDLHSELNLSSLELGDSALYFCASSVSQTGEGEKLFFGSGTQLSVL.

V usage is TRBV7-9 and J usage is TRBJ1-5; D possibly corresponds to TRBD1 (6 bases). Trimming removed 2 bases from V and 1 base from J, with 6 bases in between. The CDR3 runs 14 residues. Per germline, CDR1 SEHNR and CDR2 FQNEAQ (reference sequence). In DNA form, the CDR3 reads TGTGCCAGCAGCTTACAGGGGAGCAATCAGCCCCAGCATTTT. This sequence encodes CASSLQGSNQPQHF.

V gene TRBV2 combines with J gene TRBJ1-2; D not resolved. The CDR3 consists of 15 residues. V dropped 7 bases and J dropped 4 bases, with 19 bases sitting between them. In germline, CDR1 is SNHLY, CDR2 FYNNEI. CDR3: CASTEPSTPSYGYTF. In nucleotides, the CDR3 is TGTGCCAGCACCGAACCCTCGACACCTTCCTATGGCTACACCTTC.

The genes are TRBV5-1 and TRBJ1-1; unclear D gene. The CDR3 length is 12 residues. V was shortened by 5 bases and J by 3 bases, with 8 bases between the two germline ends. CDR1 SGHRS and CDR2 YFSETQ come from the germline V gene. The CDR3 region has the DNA TGCGCCAGCAGTCTAGCTGACACTGAAGCTTTCTTT. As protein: CASSLADTEAFF.

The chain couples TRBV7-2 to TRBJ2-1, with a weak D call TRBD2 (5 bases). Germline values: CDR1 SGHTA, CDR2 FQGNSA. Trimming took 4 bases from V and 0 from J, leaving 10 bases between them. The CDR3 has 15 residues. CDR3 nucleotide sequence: TGTGCCAGCAGCTCGGACTGGAACTCCTACAATGAGCAGTTCTTC. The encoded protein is CASSSDWNSYNEQFF.

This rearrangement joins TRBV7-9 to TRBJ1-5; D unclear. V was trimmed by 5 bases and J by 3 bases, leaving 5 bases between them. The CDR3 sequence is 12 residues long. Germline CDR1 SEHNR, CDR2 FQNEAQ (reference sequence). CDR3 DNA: TGTGCCAGCAGCCCAGACAATCAGCCCCAGCATTTT. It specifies CASSPDNQPQHF.

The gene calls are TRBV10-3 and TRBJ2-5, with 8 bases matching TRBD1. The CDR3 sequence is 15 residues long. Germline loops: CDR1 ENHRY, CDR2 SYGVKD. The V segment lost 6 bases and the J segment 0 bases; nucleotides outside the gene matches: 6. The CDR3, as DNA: TGTGCCATCAGGGCAGGGGGCCGCGACCAAGAGACCCAGTACTTC. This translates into CAIRAGGRDQETQYF.

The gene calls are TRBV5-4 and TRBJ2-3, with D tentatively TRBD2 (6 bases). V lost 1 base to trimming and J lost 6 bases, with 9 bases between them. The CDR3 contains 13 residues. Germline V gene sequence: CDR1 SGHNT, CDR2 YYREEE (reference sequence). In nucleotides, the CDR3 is TGTGCCAGCAGCTTGAAGGGAGGTGATACGCAGTATTTT. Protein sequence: CASSLKGGDTQYF.

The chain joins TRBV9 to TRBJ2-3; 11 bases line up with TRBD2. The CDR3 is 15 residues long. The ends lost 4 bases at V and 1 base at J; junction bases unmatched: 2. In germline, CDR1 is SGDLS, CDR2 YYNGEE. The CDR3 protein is CASSISGRGTDTQYF. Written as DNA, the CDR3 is TGTGCCAGCAGCATTAGCGGGAGGGGCACAGATACGCAGTATTTT.

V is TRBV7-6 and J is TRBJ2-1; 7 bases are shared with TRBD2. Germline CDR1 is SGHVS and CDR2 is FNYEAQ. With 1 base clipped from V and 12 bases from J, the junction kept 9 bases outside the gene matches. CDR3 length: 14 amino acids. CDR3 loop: CASSLGGAGDRQFF. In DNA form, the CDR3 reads TGTGCCAGCAGCTTAGGTGGGGCGGGAGATAGGCAGTTCTTC.